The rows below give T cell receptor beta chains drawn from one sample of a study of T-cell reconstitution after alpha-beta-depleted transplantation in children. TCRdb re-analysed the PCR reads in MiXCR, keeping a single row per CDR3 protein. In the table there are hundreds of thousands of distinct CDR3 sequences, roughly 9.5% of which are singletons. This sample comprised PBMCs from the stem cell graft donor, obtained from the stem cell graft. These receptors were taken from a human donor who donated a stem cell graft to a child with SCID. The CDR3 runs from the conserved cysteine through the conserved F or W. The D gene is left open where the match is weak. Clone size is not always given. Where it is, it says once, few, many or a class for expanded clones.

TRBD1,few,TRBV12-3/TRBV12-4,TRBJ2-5,TGTGCCAGCAGTTTCGAGGGCAGGGGGTACCAAGAGACCCAGTACTTC,CASSFEGRGYQETQYF
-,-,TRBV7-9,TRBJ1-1,TGTGCCAGCAGCCCCGCCCGTACTGAAGCTTTCTTT,CASSPARTEAFF
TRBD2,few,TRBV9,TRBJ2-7,TGTGCCAGCAGCCCCCGGACTAGCTACGAGCAGTACTTC,CASSPRTSYEQYF
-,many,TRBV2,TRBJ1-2,TGTGCCAGCAGTCGGACGGACTATGGCTACACCTTC,CASSRTDYGYTF
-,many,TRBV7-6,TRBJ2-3,TGTGCCAGCAGCTCCGGTGACGGCCGGCGGTGGGATACGCAGTATTTT,CASSSGDGRRWDTQYF
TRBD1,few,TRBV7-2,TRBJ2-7,TGTGCCAGCAGCGCAAGTAGGGACAGCTCCTACGAGCAGTACTTC,CASSASRDSSYEQYF
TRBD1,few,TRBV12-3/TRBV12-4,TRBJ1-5,TGTGCCAGCAGTGTAGAACAGGGGATCGGGGGTAATCAGCCCCAGCATTTT,CASSVEQGIGGNQPQHF
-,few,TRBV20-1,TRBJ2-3,TGCAGTGCTTCCCCTAGGGGGGGCCCCGCAGATACGCAGTATTTT,CSASPRGGPADTQYF
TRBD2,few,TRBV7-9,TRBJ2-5,TGTGCCAGCAGCTATCCCCCGGGACTAGCGGGAGAGACCCAGTACTTC,CASSYPPGLAGETQYF
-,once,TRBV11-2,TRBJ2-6,TGTGCCAGCAGAACCAGGAGCCAAGCTGGGGCCAACGTCCTGACTTTC,CASRTRSQAGANVLTF
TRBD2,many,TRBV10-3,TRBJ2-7,TGTGCCATCAGTAGCGGGGTCGGTCTCGAGCAGTACTTC,CAISSGVGLEQYF
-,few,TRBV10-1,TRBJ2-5,TGCGCCAGCAGTGAATTACCTAGTCAAGAGACCCAGTACTTC,CASSELPSQETQYF
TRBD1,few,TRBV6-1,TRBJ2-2,TGTGCCAGCAGGTTTACAGGGGCCGGGGAGCTGTTTTTT,CASRFTGAGELFF
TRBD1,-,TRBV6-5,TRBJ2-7,TGTGCCAGCAGTTACTCAGGGACAGGGGGTAACGAGCAGTACTTC,CASSYSGTGGNEQYF
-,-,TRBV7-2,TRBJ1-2,TGTGCCATGGGCCCTGGACCTAACTATGGCTACACCTTC,CAMGPGPNYGYTF
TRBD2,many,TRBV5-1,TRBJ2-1,TGCGCCAGCAGCTTGGGTGCTAGCGGGGTTAATGAGCAGTTCTTC,CASSLGASGVNEQFF
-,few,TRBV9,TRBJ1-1,TGTGCCAGCAGCCCCTTGGGCGGACATAAAGCTTTCTTT,CASSPLGGHKAFF
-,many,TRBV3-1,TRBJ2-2,TGTGCCAGCAGCGCAGGGTTGGTCGGGGAGCTGTTTTTT,CASSAGLVGELFF
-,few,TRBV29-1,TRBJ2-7,TGCAGCGTCGAGGCAGGAGTGGGGCAGTACTTC,CSVEAGVGQYF
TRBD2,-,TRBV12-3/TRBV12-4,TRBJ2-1,TGTGCCAGCATGTCGTCGAGCGGGGGGGCAGAAGGGTCCTACAATGAGCAGTTCTTC,CASMSSSGGAEGSYNEQFF
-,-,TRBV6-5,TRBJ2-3,TGTGCCAGCAGTTTGGGCGTGGGGGCCGGCACAGATACGCAGTATTTT,CASSLGVGAGTDTQYF
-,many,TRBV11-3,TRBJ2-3,TGTGCCAGCAGCGGGAATTCAGATACGCAGTATTTT,CASSGNSDTQYF
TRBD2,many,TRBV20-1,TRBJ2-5,TGCAGTGCTAGCGGGACTAGCTTATGGGAGACCCAGTACTTC,CSASGTSLWETQYF
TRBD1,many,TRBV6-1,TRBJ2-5,TGTGCCAGCAGGCGAAACAGGGGTATCCAAGAGACCCAGTACTTC,CASRRNRGIQETQYF